Each of the 2 T cell receptor beta chains below was sequenced from the same sample in a study of blood T cells in healthy people across ages. The use of a sample-barcoded 5' primer and a J-beta primer mix characterized a second PCR of roughly 6 to 11 cycles. TCRdb used MiXCR to reprocess the 5' RACE reads, holding one entry per CDR3 protein. Of a few hundred thousand distinct CDR3 sequences listed, approximately 25% were seen once; the top ten hold about 18%. The sample was blood. The receptors originated from a woman aged 70-85 years in good health.

This clonotype has only a few counts. The chain joins TRBV27 to TRBJ2-2, with 9 bases that match TRBD1. V lost 6 bases, J lost 7 bases, and 9 bases stayed unmatched. The V gene's germline CDR1 is MNHEY and CDR2 SMNVEV (reference sequence). CDR3 size: 15 residues. The CDR3 sequence is CASRPSGTGNGELFF. The CDR3 region has the DNA TGTGCCAGCAGGCCCTCCGGGACAGGGAACGGGGAGCTGTTTTTT.

The rearrangement uses TRBV20-1 and TRBJ1-4; tentative D call: TRBD1 (6 bases). Germline assignment: CDR1 DFQATT and CDR2 SNEGSKA (reference sequence). CDR3 size: 14 residues. The CDR3 loop reads CRANLWGPGEKLFF. The CDR3 bases are TGCAGAGCCAACCTGTGGGGGCCGGGTGAAAAACTGTTTTTT.